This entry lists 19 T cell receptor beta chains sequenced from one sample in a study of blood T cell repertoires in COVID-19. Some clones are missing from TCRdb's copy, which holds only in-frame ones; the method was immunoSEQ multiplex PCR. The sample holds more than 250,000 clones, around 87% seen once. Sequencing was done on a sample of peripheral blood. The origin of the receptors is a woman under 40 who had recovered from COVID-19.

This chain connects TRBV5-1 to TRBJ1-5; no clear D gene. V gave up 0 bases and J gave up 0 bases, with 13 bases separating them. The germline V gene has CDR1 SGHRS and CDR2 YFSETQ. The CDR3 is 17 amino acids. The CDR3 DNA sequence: TGCGCCAGCAGCTTGGGACTAGACTGGTATAGCAATCAGCCCCAGCATTTT. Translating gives CASSLGLDWYSNQPQHF.

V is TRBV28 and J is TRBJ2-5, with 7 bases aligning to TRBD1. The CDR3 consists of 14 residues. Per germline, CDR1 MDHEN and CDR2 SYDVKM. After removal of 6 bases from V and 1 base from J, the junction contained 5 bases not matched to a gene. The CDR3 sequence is CASSPAGGQETQYF. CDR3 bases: TGTGCCAGCAGCCCCGCAGGGGGCCAAGAGACCCAGTACTTC.

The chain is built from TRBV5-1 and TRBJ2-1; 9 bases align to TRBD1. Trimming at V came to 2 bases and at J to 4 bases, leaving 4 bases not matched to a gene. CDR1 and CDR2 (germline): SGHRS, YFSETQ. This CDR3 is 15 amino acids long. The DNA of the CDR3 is TGCGCCAGCAGCTTCGGGACAGGGTTGTACAATGAGCAGTTCTTC. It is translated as CASSFGTGLYNEQFF.

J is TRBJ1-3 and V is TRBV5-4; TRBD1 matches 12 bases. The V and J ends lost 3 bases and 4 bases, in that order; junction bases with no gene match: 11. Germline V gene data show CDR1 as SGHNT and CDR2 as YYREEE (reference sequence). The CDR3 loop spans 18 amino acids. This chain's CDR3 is CASSSPGQGAPSGNTIYF. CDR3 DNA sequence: TGTGCCAGCAGCTCCCCGGGACAGGGGGCTCCATCCGGAAACACCATATATTTT. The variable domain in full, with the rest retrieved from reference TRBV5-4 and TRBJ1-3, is ETGVTQSPTHLIKTRGQQVTLRCSSQSGHNTVSWYQQALGQGPQFIFQYYREEENGRGNFPPRFSGLQFPNYSSELNVNALELDDSALYLCASSSPGQGAPSGNTIYFGEGSWLTVV.

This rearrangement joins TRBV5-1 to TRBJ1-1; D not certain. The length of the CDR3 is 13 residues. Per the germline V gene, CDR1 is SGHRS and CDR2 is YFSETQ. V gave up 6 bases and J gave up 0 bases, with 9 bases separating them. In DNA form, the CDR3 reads TGCGCCAGCAAGTACAGCATGAACACTGAAGCTTTCTTT. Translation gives CASKYSMNTEAFF.

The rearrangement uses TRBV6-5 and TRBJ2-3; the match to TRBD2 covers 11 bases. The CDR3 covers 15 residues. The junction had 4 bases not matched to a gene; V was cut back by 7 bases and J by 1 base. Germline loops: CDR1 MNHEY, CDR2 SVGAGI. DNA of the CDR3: TGTGCCAGCAACGAACTAGCGGGGGGCACAGATACGCAGTATTTT. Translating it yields CASNELAGGTDTQYF.

The DNA for the CDR3 is TGTGCCAGCAGCGTAGAGAGCCTAGCGGGGGGGATAAACAATGAGCAGTTCTTC. This codes for CASSVESLAGGINNEQFF. The rearrangement joins TRBV9 to TRBJ2-1, with 12 bases aligning to TRBD2. This CDR3 has 18 amino acids. With 0 bases clipped from V and 5 bases from J, the junction kept 9 bases outside the gene matches. Per germline, CDR1 SGDLS and CDR2 YYNGEE.

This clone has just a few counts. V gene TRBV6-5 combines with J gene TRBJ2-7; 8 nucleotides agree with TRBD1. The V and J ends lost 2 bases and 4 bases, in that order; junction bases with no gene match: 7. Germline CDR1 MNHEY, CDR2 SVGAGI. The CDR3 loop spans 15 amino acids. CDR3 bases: TGTGCCAGCAGTTACAACCACGGACAGGGTTACGAGCAGTACTTC. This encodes CASSYNHGQGYEQYF.

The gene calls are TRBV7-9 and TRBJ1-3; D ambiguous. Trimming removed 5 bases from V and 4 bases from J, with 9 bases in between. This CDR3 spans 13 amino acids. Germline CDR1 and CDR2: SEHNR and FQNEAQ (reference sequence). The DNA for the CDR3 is TGTGCCAGCAGCCCTGCCAGGGGAAACACCATATATTTT. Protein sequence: CASSPARGNTIYF.

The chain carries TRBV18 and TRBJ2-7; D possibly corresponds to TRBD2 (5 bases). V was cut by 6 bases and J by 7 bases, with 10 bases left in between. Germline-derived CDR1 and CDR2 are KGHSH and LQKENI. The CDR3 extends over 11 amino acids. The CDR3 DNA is TGTGCCAGCTCGCGGACGGGGGAGCAGTACTTC. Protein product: CASSRTGEQYF.

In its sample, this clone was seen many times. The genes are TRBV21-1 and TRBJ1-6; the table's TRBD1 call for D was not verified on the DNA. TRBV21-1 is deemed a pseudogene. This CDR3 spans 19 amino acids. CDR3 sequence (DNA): TGTGCCAGCAGCAAAATCCGATCGCACGGACAGAACTATAATTCACCCCTCCACTTT. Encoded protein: CASSKIRSHGQNYNSPLHF.

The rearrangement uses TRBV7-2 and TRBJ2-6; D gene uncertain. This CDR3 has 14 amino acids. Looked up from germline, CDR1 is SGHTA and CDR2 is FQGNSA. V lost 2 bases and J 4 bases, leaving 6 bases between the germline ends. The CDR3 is CASSLLLGANVLTF. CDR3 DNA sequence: TGTGCCAGCAGCTTATTGTTAGGGGCCAACGTCCTGACTTTC.

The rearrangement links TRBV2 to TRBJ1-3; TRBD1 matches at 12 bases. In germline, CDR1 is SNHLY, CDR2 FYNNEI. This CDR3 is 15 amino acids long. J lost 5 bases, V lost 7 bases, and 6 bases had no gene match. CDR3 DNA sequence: TGTGCCAGCAACCAGGGACAGGGGGCAAGAAACACCATATATTTT. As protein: CASNQGQGARNTIYF.

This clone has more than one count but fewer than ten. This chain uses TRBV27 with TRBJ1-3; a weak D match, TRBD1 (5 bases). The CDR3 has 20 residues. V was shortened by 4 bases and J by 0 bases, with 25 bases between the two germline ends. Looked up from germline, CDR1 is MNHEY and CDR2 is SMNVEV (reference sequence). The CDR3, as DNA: TGTGCCAGCAGTTCGCTATATGGGCAGGGCCTCCTGGACTCTGGAAACACCATATATTTT. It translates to CASSSLYGQGLLDSGNTIYF.

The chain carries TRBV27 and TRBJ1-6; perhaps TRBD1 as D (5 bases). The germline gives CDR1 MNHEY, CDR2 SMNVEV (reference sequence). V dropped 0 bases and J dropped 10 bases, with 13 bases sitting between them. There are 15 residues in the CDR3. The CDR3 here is CASSLSWDGRSPLHF. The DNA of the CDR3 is TGTGCCAGCAGTTTATCCTGGGACGGGAGGTCACCCCTCCACTTT.

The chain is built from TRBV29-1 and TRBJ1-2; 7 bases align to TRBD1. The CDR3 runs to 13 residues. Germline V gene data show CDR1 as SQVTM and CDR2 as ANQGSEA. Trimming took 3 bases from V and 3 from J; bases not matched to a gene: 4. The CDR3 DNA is TGCAGCGTTGATGACAGGGTCGACTATGGCTACACCTTC. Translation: CSVDDRVDYGYTF.

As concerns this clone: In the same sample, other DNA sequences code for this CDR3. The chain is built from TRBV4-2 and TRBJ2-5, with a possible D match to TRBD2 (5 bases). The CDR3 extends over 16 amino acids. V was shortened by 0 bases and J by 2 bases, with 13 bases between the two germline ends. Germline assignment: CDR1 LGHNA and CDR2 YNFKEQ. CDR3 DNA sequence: TGTGCCAGCAGCCAAGATCTGGCGGGCACACAAGAGACCCAGTACTTC. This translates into CASSQDLAGTQETQYF.

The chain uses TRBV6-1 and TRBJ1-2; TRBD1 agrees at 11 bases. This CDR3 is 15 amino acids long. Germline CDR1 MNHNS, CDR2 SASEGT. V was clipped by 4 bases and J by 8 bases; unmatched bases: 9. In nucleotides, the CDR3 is TGTGCCAGCAGTGGACCGGGACAGGGGGGTGACGGCTACACCTTC. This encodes CASSGPGQGGDGYTF.

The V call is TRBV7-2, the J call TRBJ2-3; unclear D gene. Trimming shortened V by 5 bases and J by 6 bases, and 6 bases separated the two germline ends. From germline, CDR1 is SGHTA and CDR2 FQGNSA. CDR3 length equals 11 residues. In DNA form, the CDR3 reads TGTGCCAGCAGCCTCCAGGATACGCAGTATTTT. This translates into CASSLQDTQYF.